Listed below are T cell receptor beta chains from one sample, sequenced in a study of T cell responses to AZD1222 COVID-19 vaccine. Libraries were prepared by immunoSEQ multiplex PCR; TCRdb keeps only in-frame clonotypes and omits some of them. This table holds 90,000 to 140,000 clones, roughly 89% found once. This specimen consisted of peripheral blood, obtained 28 days after the second AZD1222 dose. These receptors came from an adult who received the AZD1222 COVID-19 vaccine. CDR3s include the opening cysteine and the closing phenylalanine or tryptophan. A D gene is named only where the DNA matches it firmly. A row's size may be missing; if present it is once, few, many or a size class.

D,J,V,size,CDR3,DNA
TRBD1,TRBJ2-7,TRBV11-3,NA,CASSSDREPYEQYF,TGTGCCAGCAGCTCGGACAGGGAACCCTACGAGCAGTACTTC
NA,TRBJ2-5,TRBV21-1,NA,CASSGRESGQETQYF,TGTGCCTCCTCGGGGCGGGAAAGTGGTCAAGAGACCCAGTACTTC
NA,TRBJ2-2,TRBV15,NA,CATSRDPGPRSGELFF,TGTGCCACCAGCAGAGATCCGGGGCCCAGGTCCGGGGAGCTGTTTTTT
TRBD1,TRBJ2-7,TRBV4-2,NA,CASSQDGGQTYEQYF,TGTGCCAGCAGCCAAGATGGGGGACAGACCTACGAGCAGTACTTC
TRBD1,TRBJ1-2,TRBV3-1/TRBV3-2,NA,CASSQGQGYGYTF,TGTGCCAGCAGCCAAGGACAGGGGTATGGCTACACCTTC
NA,TRBJ1-4,TRBV7-9,NA,CASSDTSGHEKLFF,TGTGCCAGCAGCGACACCTCGGGACATGAAAAACTGTTTTTT
NA,TRBJ1-2,TRBV7-8,NA,CASSSVLAVRYGYTF,TGTGCCAGCAGCTCAGTACTAGCGGTGCGGTATGGCTACACCTTC
NA,TRBJ2-1,TRBV27,once,CASSSLPLADLSNEQFF,TGTGCCAGCAGTTCTCTACCTTTGGCGGACCTCTCCAATGAGCAGTTCTTC
NA,TRBJ1-2,TRBV7-9,NA,CASSSSDGGYTF,TGTGCCAGCAGCTCGAGCGACGGTGGCTACACCTTC
TRBD1,TRBJ1-5,TRBV5-3,NA,CARSLGYRDSPSQPQHF,TGTGCCAGAAGCTTGGGCTATAGGGACAGCCCCAGTCAGCCCCAGCATTTT
NA,TRBJ2-2,TRBV5-1,NA,CASSLKAANTGELFF,TGCGCCAGCAGCTTAAAAGCGGCGAACACCGGGGAGCTGTTTTTT
TRBD2,TRBJ2-3,TRBV7-9,NA,CASSSSGTSTDTQYF,TGTGCCAGCAGTTCCAGCGGGACTAGCACAGATACGCAGTATTTT
TRBD2,TRBJ2-5,TRBV29-1,NA,CSVPGLAGMLETQYF,TGCAGCGTTCCGGGACTAGCGGGAATGTTGGAGACCCAGTACTTC
NA,TRBJ2-1,TRBV11-2,NA,CASSLVVTTYNEQFF,TGTGCCAGCAGCTTAGTGGTGACTACCTACAATGAGCAGTTCTTC
NA,TRBJ1-5,TRBV19,NA,CASRVEYSNQPQHF,TGTGCCAGTAGAGTAGAATATAGCAATCAGCCCCAGCATTTT
TRBD2,TRBJ2-5,TRBV7-2,NA,CASSSLAGAETQYF,TGTGCCAGCAGCTCCCTAGCGGGAGCGGAGACCCAGTACTTC
NA,TRBJ2-5,TRBV28,NA,CASSFSGEGETQYF,TGTGCCAGCAGTTTCTCGGGGGAAGGGGAGACCCAGTACTTC
NA,TRBJ2-2,TRBV7-2,NA,CASSLLQGRASGELFF,TGTGCCAGCAGCCTACTCCAGGGGCGTGCGAGCGGGGAGCTGTTTTTT
TRBD1,TRBJ1-5,TRBV2,NA,CASSYDRGDNQPQHF,TGTGCCAGCAGTTACGACAGGGGAGACAATCAGCCCCAGCATTTT
TRBD2,TRBJ2-2,TRBV5-4,NA,CASRSGLGGNTGELFF,TGTGCCAGCAGATCGGGACTAGGGGGGAACACCGGGGAGCTGTTTTTT
TRBD2,TRBJ2-3,TRBV7-9,NA,CASSLRTSASTDTQYF,TGTGCCAGCAGCCTACGAACTAGCGCGAGCACAGATACGCAGTATTTT
TRBD2,TRBJ2-1,TRBV27,NA,CASSPSAGLATYNEQFF,TGTGCCAGCAGCCCGTCTGCGGGACTAGCGACCTACAATGAGCAGTTCTTC
NA,TRBJ2-7,TRBV5-5,NA,CASSLSGTSYEQYF,TGTGCCAGCAGCTTATCTGGGACCAGCTACGAGCAGTACTTC
TRBD1,TRBJ2-2,TRBV9,NA,CASSAGTVPTGELFF,TGTGCCAGCAGCGCGGGGACAGTCCCTACCGGGGAGCTGTTTTTT
NA,TRBJ1-3,TRBV7-9,NA,CASSPTGYSGNTIYF,TGTGCCAGCAGCCCAACAGGGTACTCTGGAAACACCATATATTTT
TRBD2,TRBJ2-3,TRBV14,NA,CASSQGGDTQYF,TGTGCCAGCAGCCAGGGGGGGGATACGCAGTATTTT
NA,TRBJ1-3,TRBV19,NA,CASSAQGTFTIYF,TGTGCCAGTAGTGCCCAAGGAACCTTCACCATATATTTT
NA,TRBJ1-4,TRBV14,NA,CASSRRTASLSTNEKLFF,TGTGCCAGCAGTCGCCGGACAGCGTCCCTATCAACTAATGAAAAACTGTTTTTT
NA,TRBJ2-2,TRBV4-2,NA,CASSQGETGELFF,TGTGCCAGCAGCCAAGGAGAGACCGGGGAGCTGTTTTTT
NA,TRBJ2-7,TRBV27,NA,CASSLSQGSYEQYF,TGTGCCAGCAGTTTATCGCAGGGCTCCTACGAGCAGTACTTC
TRBD2,TRBJ2-1,TRBV5-5,NA,CASSLAGLSYNEQFF,TGTGCCAGCTCCTTAGCGGGATTAAGCTACAATGAGCAGTTCTTC
NA,TRBJ1-1,TRBV30,NA,CAWRSHDNSGDTEAFF,TGTGCCTGGAGGTCACACGACAATTCTGGGGACACTGAAGCTTTCTTT
NA,TRBJ2-1,TRBV30,NA,CAWSLGVTMTNEQFF,TGTGCCTGGTCCCTGGGGGTGACGATGACCAATGAGCAGTTCTTC
NA,TRBJ2-3,TRBV7-9,NA,CASSLDENTQYF,TGTGCCAGCAGCTTGGATGAGAATACGCAGTATTTT
TRBD2,TRBJ2-3,TRBV5-1,NA,CASSLPGLAGINTQYF,TGCGCCAGCAGCCTGCCGGGACTAGCGGGAATAAATACGCAGTATTTT
TRBD1,TRBJ1-2,TRBV7-8,NA,CASSRGQNYGYTF,TGTGCCAGCAGCCGGGGACAGAACTATGGCTACACCTTC
TRBD2,TRBJ2-1,TRBV18,NA,CASSPGTSGLNEQFF,TGTGCCAGCTCACCCGGGACTAGCGGGTTGAATGAGCAGTTCTTC
TRBD1,TRBJ1-5,TRBV19,NA,CASSNRDSLNQPQHF,TGTGCCAGTAGTAACCGGGACAGTCTCAATCAGCCCCAGCATTTT
NA,TRBJ2-3,TRBV5-6,NA,CASSPSSGTQYF,TGTGCCAGCAGCCCCTCCTCGGGTACGCAGTATTTT
NA,TRBJ2-1,TRBV11-2,NA,CASSLVRTPIYNEQFF,TGTGCCAGCAGCTTAGTACGGACGCCGATTTACAATGAGCAGTTCTTC
NA,TRBJ1-1,TRBV25-1,NA,CASSEWGAMNTEAFF,TGTGCCAGCAGTGAATGGGGGGCTATGAACACTGAAGCTTTCTTT
NA,TRBJ1-3,TRBV28,NA,CASSFEWEGASGNTIYF,TGTGCCAGCAGTTTTGAGTGGGAAGGGGCCTCTGGAAACACCATATATTTT
NA,TRBJ2-7,TRBV4-1,NA,CASSQSSLLTYEQYF,TGCGCCAGCAGCCAATCTAGCCTCCTAACTTACGAGCAGTACTTC
TRBD1,TRBJ1-2,TRBV5-6,once,CASSTQTGTGINYGYTF,TGTGCCAGCAGCACCCAGACCGGGACAGGGATTAACTATGGCTACACCTTC
NA,TRBJ1-3,TRBV5-6,NA,CASSLRQAGNTIYF,TGTGCCAGCAGCTTGCGACAGGCCGGAAACACCATATATTTT
NA,TRBJ2-1,TRBV28,NA,CATGLGGSYNEQFF,TGTGCCACCGGGTTGGGTGGCTCCTACAATGAGCAGTTCTTC
NA,TRBJ2-2,TRBV6-4,once,CASSLTVGAGELFF,TGTGCCAGCAGCCTAACAGTTGGAGCCGGGGAGCTGTTTTTT
TRBD1,TRBJ2-7,TRBV6-5,NA,CASSRGDRDYEQYF,TGTGCCAGCAGTCGAGGGGACAGAGACTACGAGCAGTACTTC
NA,TRBJ2-3,TRBV7-9,NA,CASSLSLLEDTQYF,TGTGCCAGCAGCCTCTCTCTGTTGGAGGATACGCAGTATTTT
NA,TRBJ2-7,TRBV6-5,NA,CASSPSSYEQYF,TGTGCCAGCAGTCCGAGCTCCTACGAGCAGTACTTC
NA,TRBJ1-4,TRBV29-1,NA,CSVHSGTELFF,TGCAGCGTCCATTCCGGGACCGAACTGTTTTTT
TRBD2,TRBJ2-2,TRBV4-3,NA,CASSQAETSRFTGELFF,TGCGCCAGCAGCCAAGCAGAGACTAGCAGATTCACCGGGGAGCTGTTTTTT
NA,TRBJ2-3,TRBV18,NA,CASSPPSTDTQYF,TGTGCCAGCTCACCACCGAGCACAGATACGCAGTATTTT
TRBD1,TRBJ1-1,TRBV29-1,NA,CSVSDRVGTEAFF,TGCAGCGTATCTGACAGGGTCGGCACTGAAGCTTTCTTT